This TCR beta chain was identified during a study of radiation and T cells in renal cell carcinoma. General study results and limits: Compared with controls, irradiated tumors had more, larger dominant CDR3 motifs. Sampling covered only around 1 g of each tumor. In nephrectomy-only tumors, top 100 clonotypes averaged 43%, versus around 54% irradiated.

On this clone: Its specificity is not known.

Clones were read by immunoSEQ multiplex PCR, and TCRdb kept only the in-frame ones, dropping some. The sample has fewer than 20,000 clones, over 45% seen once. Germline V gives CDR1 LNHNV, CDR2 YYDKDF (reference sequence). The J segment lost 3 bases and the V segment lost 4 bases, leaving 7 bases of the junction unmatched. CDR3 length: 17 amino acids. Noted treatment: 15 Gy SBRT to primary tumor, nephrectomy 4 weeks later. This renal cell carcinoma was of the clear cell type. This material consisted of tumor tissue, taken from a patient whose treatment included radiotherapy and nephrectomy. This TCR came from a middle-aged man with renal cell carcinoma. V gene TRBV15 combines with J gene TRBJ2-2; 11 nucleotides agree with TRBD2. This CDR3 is CATSTISGREYTGELFF. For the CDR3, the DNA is TGTGCCACCAGCACCATTAGCGGGAGGGAATACACCGGGGAGCTGTTTTTT.